One T cell receptor beta chain is described in this entry. Antigen: not known. Sorted cells reached over 98% purity in every population. Expressed TCRB transcripts were sequenced, since all the RNA that had been isolated was reverse transcribed. Clones were read by immunoSEQ multiplex PCR, and TCRdb kept only the in-frame ones, dropping some. Here the sample spans about 360,000 clones, around an eighth being singletons. This sample stems from a study of beta chain features in type 1 diabetes. General study points: Patients with type 1 diabetes showed fewer VDJ junction insertions and more deletions. Across all four CD4+ subsets, people with type 1 diabetes showed modestly shorter TCRB CDR3s.

Germline CDR1 is SNHLY and CDR2 is FYNNEI. The CDR3 contains 14 residues. Between the trimmed V and J ends, which lost 6 bases and 3 bases, there was a span of 15 bases. V usage is TRBV2 and J usage is TRBJ2-7, with D possibly TRBD1 on 5 matching bases. The sample comprised naive CD4+ T cells from blood. The TCR comes from a woman younger than 30 with type 1 diabetes. The CDR3: CASSPEGGHYEQYF. CDR3 coding DNA: TGTGCCAGCAGCCCTGAAGGCGGACACTACGAGCAGTACTTC.